The present entry profiles one T cell receptor (beta chain) with its context. The antigen remains undetermined. TCRdb fed the 5' RACE reads into MiXCR, producing one record per CDR3 protein. The table shows 670,000 or so distinct CDR3 sequences, with 15% to 20% occurring only once. The data derive from a study of CD8 T cells in ankylosing spondylitis. The study's findings and limits: Roughly 8 highly homologous variants made up a TCR beta motif that seemed to typify ankylosing spondylitis blood.

This CDR3 is built from 13 residues. Looked up from germline, CDR1 is KGHDR and CDR2 is SFDVKD. Trimming stripped 4 bases from V and 7 bases from J, with 10 bases between. Material: blood, either unsorted or a sorted T cell fraction (not recorded which). The clonotype comes from a male donor with ankylosing spondylitis. V usage is TRBV24-1 and J usage is TRBJ2-1; the D is unclear. CDR3 in DNA: TGTGCCACCAGTGACTCGTCAGTTAATGAGCAGTTCTTC. It specifies CATSDSSVNEQFF.